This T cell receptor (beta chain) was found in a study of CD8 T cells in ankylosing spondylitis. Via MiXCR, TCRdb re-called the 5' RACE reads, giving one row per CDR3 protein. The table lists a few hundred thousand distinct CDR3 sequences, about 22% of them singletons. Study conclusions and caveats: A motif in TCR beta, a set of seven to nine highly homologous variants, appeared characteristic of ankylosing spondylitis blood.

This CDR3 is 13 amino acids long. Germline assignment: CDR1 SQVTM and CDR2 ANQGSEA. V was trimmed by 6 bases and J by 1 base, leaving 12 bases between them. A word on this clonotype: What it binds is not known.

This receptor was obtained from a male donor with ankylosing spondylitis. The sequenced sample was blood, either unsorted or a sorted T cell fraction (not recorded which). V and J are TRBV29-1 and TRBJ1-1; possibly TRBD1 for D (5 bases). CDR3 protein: CSVVGPGNTEAFF. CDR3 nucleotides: TGCAGCGTAGTGGGACCGGGGAACACTGAAGCTTTCTTT.